The text below deals with one TCR beta chain. The CDR3 loop spans 16 amino acids. In germline, CDR1 is SGHRS, CDR2 YFSETQ. The V gene end was trimmed by 7 bases and the J gene end by 0 bases; junction bases not matched to a gene: 8. These data belong to a study of blood T cell repertoires in COVID-19. The overall study: There were acute and convalescent COVID-19 samples, and they came from the United States, Italy and Spain. Sample material is recorded as cDNA or gDNA derived from T cells, B-cell-depleted T cells, or PBMCs.

As processed by the authors: Estimated nucleated cell counts came from reference gene primer amplification. The repertoire was sequenced with immunoSEQ multiplex PCR; TCRdb's copy has only in-frame clones and lacks some. The DNA gave D and trimming, while V, J and clone size come from that table. The repertoire consists of hundreds of thousands of clones, with roughly 85% occurring once and the leading ten covering 9.1%. Participant-given clinical history determined each cohort assignment. Sequencing was done on a sample of PBMCs or T cells enriched from blood (not recorded which). This chain joins TRBV5-1 and TRBJ2-3; 10 positions agree with TRBD1. The TCR originated in a woman in her fifties or sixties with acute COVID-19. The CDR3 region has the DNA TGCGCCAGCTCCGTTGGGACAGGGGTCAGCACAGATACGCAGTATTTT. Its translation: CASSVGTGVSTDTQYF.